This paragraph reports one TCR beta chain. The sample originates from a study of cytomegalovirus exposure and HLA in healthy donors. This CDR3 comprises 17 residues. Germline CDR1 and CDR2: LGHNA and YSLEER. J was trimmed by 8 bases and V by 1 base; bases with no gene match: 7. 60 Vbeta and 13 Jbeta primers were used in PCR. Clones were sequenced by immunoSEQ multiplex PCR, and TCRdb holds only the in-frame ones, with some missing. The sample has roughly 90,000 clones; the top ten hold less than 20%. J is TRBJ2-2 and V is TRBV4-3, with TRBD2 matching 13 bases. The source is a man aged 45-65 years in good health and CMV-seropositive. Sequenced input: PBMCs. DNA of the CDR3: TGCGCCAGCAGCCAAGGACTAGCGGGAGGAGAAATTGGGGAGCTGTTTTTT. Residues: CASSQGLAGGEIGELFF.